This T cell receptor beta chain was sequenced for a study of T cell changes during pregnancy in multiple sclerosis. From germline, CDR1 is SGHTA and CDR2 FQGNSA. Unmatched junction bases numbered 5, after V lost 4 bases and J lost 6 bases. This CDR3 is 13 amino acids long. This table comes from immunoSEQ multiplex PCR, and its TCRdb copy is limited to in-frame clones, with some not included. This repertoire shows tens of thousands of clones, about 92% found once; its top ten account for roughly 1.5%. The clonotype was recovered from a female donor with multiple sclerosis, enrolled in a pregnancy study. The specimen was peripheral blood, collected after pregnancy. The genes are TRBV7-2 and TRBJ1-1; 7 positions match TRBD1. CDR3 residues: CASSSRQGPEAFF. The CDR3 coding sequence is TGTGCCAGCAGCTCCCGACAGGGACCTGAAGCTTTCTTT.